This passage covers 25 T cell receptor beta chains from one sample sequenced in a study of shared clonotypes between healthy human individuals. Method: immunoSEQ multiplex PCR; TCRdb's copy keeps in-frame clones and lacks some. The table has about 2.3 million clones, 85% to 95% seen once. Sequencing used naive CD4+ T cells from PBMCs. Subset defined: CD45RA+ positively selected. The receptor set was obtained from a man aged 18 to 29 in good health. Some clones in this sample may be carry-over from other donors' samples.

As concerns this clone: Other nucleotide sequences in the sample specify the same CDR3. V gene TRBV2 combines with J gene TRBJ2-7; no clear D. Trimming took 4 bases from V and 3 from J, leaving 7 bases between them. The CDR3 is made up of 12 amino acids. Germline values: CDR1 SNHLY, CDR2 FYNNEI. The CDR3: CASSAGGYEQYF. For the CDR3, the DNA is TGTGCCAGCAGTGCTGGCGGCTACGAGCAGTACTTC. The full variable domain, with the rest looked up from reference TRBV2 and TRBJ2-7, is EPEVTQTPSHQVTQMGQEVILRCVPISNHLYFYWYRQILGQKVEFLVSFYNNEISEKSEIFDDQFSVERPDGSNFTLKIRSTKLEDSAMYFCASSAGGYEQYFGPGTRLTVT.

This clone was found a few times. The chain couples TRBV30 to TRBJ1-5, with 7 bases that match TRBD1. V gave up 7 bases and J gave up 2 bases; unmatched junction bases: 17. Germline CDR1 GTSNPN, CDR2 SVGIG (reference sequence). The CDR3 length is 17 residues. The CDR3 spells CAFSNDRAGSGNQPQHF. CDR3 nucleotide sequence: TGTGCCTTCTCTAACGACAGGGCTGGTTCGGGCAATCAGCCCCAGCATTTT.

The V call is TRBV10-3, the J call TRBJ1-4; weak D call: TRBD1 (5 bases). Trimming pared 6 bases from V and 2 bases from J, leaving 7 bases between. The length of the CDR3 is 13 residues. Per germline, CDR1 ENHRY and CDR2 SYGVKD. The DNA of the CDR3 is TGTGCCATCAGGGAGGGGACTAATGAAAAACTGTTTTTT. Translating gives CAIREGTNEKLFF.

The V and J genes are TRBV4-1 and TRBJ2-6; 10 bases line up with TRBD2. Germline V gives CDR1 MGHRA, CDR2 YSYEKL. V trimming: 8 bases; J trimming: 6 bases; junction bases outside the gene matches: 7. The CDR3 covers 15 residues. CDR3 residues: CASSDSGRMANVLTF. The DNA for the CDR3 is TGCGCCAGCTCAGATAGCGGGAGGATGGCCAACGTCCTGACTTTC.

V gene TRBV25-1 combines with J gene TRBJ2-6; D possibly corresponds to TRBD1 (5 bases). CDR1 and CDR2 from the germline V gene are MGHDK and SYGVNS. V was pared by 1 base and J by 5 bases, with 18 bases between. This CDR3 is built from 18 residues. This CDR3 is CASSELTRASGRANVLTF. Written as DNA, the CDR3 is TGTGCCAGCAGTGAATTAACCCGGGCCTCAGGGAGGGCCAACGTCCTGACTTTC.

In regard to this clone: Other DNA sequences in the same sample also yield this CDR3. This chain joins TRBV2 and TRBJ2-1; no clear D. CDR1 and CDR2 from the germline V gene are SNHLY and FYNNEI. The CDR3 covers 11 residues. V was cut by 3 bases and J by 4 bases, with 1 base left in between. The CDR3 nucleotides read TGTGCCAGCAGTGATTACAATGAGCAGTTCTTC. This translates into CASSDYNEQFF.

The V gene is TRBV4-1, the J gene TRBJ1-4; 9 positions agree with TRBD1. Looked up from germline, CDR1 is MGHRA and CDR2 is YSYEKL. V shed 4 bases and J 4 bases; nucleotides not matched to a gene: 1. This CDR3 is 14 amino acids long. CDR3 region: CASSPTGGNEKLFF. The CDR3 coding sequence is TGCGCCAGCAGCCCGACAGGGGGTAATGAAAAACTGTTTTTT.

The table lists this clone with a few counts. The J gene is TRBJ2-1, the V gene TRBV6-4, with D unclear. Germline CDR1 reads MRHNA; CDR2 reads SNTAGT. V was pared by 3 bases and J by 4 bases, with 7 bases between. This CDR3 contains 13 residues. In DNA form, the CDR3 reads TGTGCCAGCAGTGAACAGAGTTACAATGAGCAGTTCTTC. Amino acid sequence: CASSEQSYNEQFF.

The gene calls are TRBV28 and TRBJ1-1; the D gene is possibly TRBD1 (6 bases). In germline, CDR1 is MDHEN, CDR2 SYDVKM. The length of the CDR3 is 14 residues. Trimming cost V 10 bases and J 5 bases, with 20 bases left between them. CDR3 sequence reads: CATFGGQGRTEAFF. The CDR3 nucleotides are TGTGCCACCTTCGGGGGGCAGGGAAGGACTGAAGCTTTCTTT.

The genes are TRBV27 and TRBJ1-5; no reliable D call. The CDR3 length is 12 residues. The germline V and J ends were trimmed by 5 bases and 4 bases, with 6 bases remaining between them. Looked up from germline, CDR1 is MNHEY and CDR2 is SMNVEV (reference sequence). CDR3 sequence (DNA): TGTGCCAGCAGTGGAATGAATCAGCCCCAGCATTTT. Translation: CASSGMNQPQHF.

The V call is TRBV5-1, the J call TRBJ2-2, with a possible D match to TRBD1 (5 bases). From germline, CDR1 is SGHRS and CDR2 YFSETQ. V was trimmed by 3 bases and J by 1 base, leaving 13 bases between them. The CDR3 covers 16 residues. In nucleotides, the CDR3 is TGCGCCAGCAGCTGGACGGTGACAGAGAACACCGGGGAGCTGTTTTTT. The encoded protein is CASSWTVTENTGELFF.

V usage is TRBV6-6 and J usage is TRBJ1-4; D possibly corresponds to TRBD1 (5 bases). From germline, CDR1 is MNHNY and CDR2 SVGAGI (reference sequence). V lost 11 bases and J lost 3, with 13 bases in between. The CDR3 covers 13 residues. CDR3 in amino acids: CASRAGANEKLFF. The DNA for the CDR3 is TGTGCCTCTAGGGCGGGGGCTAATGAAAAACTGTTTTTT.

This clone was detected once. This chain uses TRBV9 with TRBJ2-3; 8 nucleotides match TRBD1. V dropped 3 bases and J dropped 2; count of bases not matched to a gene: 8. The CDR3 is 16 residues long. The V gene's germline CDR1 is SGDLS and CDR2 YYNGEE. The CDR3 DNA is TGTGCCAGCAGCGGGCGACAGGGGCAATACACAGATACGCAGTATTTT. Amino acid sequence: CASSGRQGQYTDTQYF.

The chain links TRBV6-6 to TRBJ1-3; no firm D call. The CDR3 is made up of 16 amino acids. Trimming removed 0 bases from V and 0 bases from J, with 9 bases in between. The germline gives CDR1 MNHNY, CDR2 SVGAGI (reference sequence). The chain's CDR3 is CASSYSNLGSGNTIYF. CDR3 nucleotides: TGTGCCAGCAGTTACTCTAACTTGGGCTCTGGAAACACCATATATTTT.

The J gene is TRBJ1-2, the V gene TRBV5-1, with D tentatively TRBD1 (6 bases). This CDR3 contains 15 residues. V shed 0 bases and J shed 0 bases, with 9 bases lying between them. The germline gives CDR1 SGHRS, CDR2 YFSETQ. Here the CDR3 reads CASSLEGDTNYGYTF. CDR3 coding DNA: TGCGCCAGCAGCTTGGAGGGGGATACTAACTATGGCTACACCTTC.

In DNA, the CDR3 is TGTGCCATCAGCTTCGGGACTAGCGGTGATACGCAGTATTTT. Amino acids: CAISFGTSGDTQYF. The rearrangement links TRBV10-3 to TRBJ2-3; the match to TRBD2 covers 11 bases. V was pared by 6 bases and J by 6 bases, with 5 bases of the junction left unmatched. The CDR3 consists of 14 residues. Germline CDR1 and CDR2: ENHRY and SYGVKD.

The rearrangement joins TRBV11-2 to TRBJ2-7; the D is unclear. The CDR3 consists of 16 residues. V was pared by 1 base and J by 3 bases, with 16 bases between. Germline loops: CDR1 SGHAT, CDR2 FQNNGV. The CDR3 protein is CASSLVGPNPLYEQYF. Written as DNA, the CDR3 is TGTGCCAGCAGCTTAGTTGGTCCCAACCCCCTCTACGAGCAGTACTTC.

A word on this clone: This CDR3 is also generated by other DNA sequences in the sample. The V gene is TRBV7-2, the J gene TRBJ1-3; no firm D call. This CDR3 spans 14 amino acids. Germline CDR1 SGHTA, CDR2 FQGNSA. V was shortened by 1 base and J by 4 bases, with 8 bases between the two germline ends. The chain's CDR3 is CASSLGLSGNTIYF. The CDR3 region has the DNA TGTGCCAGCAGCTTAGGGTTATCCGGAAACACCATATATTTT.

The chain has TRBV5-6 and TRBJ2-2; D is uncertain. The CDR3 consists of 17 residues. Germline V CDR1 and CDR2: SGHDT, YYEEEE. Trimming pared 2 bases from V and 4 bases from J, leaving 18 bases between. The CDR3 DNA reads TGTGCCAGCAGCTTTTTTACGAAGGGCTGGGGCACCGGGGAGCTGTTTTTT. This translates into CASSFFTKGWGTGELFF.

The CDR3 sequence is CASSVTGSVDEQYF. CDR3 sequence (DNA): TGTGCCAGCAGTGTTACAGGGTCGGTCGACGAGCAGTACTTC. The rearrangement joins TRBV2 to TRBJ2-7; a weak D match, TRBD1 (6 bases). Trimming took off 4 bases at V and 5 bases at J, with 15 bases between the two ends. Germline loops: CDR1 SNHLY, CDR2 FYNNEI. CDR3 length equals 14 residues.

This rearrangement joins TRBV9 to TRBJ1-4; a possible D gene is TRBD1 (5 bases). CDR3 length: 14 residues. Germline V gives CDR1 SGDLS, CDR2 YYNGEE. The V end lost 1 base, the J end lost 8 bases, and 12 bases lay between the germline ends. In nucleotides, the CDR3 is TGTGCCAGCAGCGTAAGGACACTGAGGGAAAAACTGTTTTTT. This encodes CASSVRTLREKLFF.

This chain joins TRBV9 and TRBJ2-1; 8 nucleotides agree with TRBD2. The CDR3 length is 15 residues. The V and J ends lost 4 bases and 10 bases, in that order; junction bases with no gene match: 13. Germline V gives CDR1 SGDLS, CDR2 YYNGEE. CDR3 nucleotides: TGTGCCAGCAGCTTCGTTAGCGGGACGGATGGAGAGCAGTTCTTC. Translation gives CASSFVSGTDGEQFF.

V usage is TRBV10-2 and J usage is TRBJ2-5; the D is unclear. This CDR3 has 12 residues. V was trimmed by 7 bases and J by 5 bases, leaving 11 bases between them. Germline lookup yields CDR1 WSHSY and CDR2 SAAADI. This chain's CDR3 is CASTQGWETQYF. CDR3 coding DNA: TGCGCCAGCACTCAAGGATGGGAGACCCAGTACTTC.

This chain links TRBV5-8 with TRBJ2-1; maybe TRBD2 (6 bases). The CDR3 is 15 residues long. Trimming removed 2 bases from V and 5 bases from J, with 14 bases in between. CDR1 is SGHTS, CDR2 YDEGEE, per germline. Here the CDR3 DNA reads TGTGCCAGCAGCTTCGGGAGTAACGCACACAATGAGCAGTTCTTC. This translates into CASSFGSNAHNEQFF.

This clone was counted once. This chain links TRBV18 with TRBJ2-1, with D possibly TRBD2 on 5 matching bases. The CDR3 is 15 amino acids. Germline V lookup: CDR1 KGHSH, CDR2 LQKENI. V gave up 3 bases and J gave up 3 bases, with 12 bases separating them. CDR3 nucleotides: TGTGCCAGCTCACCGAGGGCTAGCCTCTACAATGAGCAGTTCTTC. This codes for CASSPRASLYNEQFF.